These 8 T cell receptor beta chains originate from one sample sequenced in a study of cytomegalovirus exposure and HLA in healthy donors. The study ran its PCR with 60 Vbeta and 13 Jbeta primers. Sequenced by immunoSEQ multiplex PCR; TCRdb stores in-frame clones only, minus some. This repertoire comprises 80,000 to 95,000 clones; its ten largest clones make up 15% to 19%. Input material: PBMCs. The receptors here all came from a man in his forties or fifties in good health and CMV-seropositive.

The gene calls are TRBV7-9 and TRBJ2-1; 7 bases align to TRBD2. The junction had 10 bases not matched to a gene; V was cut back by 2 bases and J by 9 bases. The CDR3 runs 15 residues. CDR1 is SEHNR and CDR2 is FQNEAQ in the germline V gene (reference sequence). In DNA form, the CDR3 reads TGTGCCAGCAGCTTAATGGGCGGGAGAGGCGGTGAGCAGTTCTTC. Its protein is CASSLMGGRGGEQFF.

The chain carries TRBV7-9 and TRBJ1-5, with TRBD1 matching over 7 bases. With 4 bases clipped from V and 10 bases from J, the junction kept 10 bases outside the gene matches. CDR1 and CDR2 from the germline V gene are SEHNR and FQNEAQ (reference sequence). The CDR3 covers 14 residues. CDR3: CASSSGQEGGPQHF. The CDR3 DNA follows: TGTGCCAGCAGCTCCGGACAGGAGGGAGGACCCCAGCATTTT. The whole variable domain, filled in from reference TRBV7-9 and TRBJ1-5, reads DTGVSQNPRHKITKRGQNVTFRCDPISEHNRLYWYRQTLGQGPEFLTYFQNEAQLEKSRLLSDRFSAERPKGSFSTLEIQRTEQGDSAMYLCASSSGQEGGPQHFGDGTRLSIL.

The chain is built from TRBV2 and TRBJ1-2; 9 bases match TRBD1. Germline V gene lookup returns CDR1 SNHLY and CDR2 FYNNEI. V lost 4 bases and J lost 7; bases outside the gene matches: 7. This CDR3 has 14 amino acids. The CDR3 coding sequence is TGTGCCAGCAGTGGGACCGGGACAGGGAGTGGCTACACCTTC. Amino acid sequence: CASSGTGTGSGYTF.

The CDR3 coding sequence is TGTGCCTCGGGACAGCTAGAAGCTTTCTTT. Residues: CASGQLEAFF. The gene calls are TRBV30 and TRBJ1-1, with TRBD1 matching over 7 bases. With 7 bases clipped from V and 8 bases from J, the junction kept 4 bases outside the gene matches. CDR1 GTSNPN and CDR2 SVGIG come from the germline V gene (reference sequence). This CDR3 is built from 10 residues.

This chain's CDR3 is CAWSVRDRRNQPQHF. The DNA for the CDR3 is TGTGCCTGGAGTGTAAGGGACAGGCGCAATCAGCCCCAGCATTTT. The rearrangement links TRBV30 to TRBJ1-5; 8 bases agree with TRBD1. This CDR3 comprises 15 residues. Germline V gene sequence: CDR1 GTSNPN, CDR2 SVGIG (reference sequence). The V gene end was trimmed by 0 bases and the J gene end by 2 bases; junction bases not matched to a gene: 3.

The chain couples TRBV5-1 to TRBJ2-2, with 9 nucleotides matching TRBD2. This CDR3 is 16 amino acids long. From germline, CDR1 is SGHRS and CDR2 YFSETQ. Germline trimming cut 3 bases from V and 7 bases from J; bases unmatched to any gene: 10. The CDR3 nucleotides read TGCGCCAGCAGCTCGGGACTAGCACTTCGACACGGGGAGCTGTTTTTT. This translates into CASSSGLALRHGELFF.

V is TRBV6-4 and J is TRBJ2-5, with 9 bases that match TRBD2. The CDR3 sequence is 17 residues long. J gave up 3 bases and V 7 bases, and 15 bases lay outside the gene matches. In germline, CDR1 is MRHNA, CDR2 SNTAGT. The CDR3 DNA sequence: TGTGCCAGCATCCGAAACATACATAGGACTAGCGAAGAGACCCAGTACTTC. Protein sequence: CASIRNIHRTSEETQYF.

The chain employs TRBV7-3 and TRBJ1-1; 10 bases agree with TRBD1. V lost 5 bases, J lost 1 base, and 10 bases stayed unmatched. Germline V gene data show CDR1 as SGHTA and CDR2 as FQGTGA. The CDR3 spans 17 residues. The CDR3, as DNA: TGTGCCAGCAGCGGGACAGGGGCGAGGGTTGGGAACACTGAAGCTTTCTTT. Residues: CASSGTGARVGNTEAFF.